The 32 T cell receptor beta chains below all came from one sample that was sequenced in a study of control samples from healthy donors and cancer patients. The protocol was immunoSEQ multiplex PCR, while the TCRdb copy is restricted to in-frame clones and leaves out a portion. The sample has roughly 170,000 clones, under 95% seen once. Sequencing was performed on blood. The receptors come from a woman aged 18-30 years in good health.

The chain has TRBV5-4 and TRBJ1-2; a possible D gene is TRBD1 (5 bases). The germline V gene has CDR1 SGHNT and CDR2 YYREEE (reference sequence). The CDR3 has 13 amino acids. The ends were cut back, 0 bases at V and 7 bases at J, with 10 bases in the middle. This CDR3 reads CASSLVQGVGYTF. CDR3 nucleotides: TGTGCCAGCAGCTTGGTTCAGGGAGTTGGCTACACCTTC. Using reference TRBV5-4 and TRBJ1-2 for the parts outside the CDR3, the full variable domain is ETGVTQSPTHLIKTRGQQVTLRCSSQSGHNTVSWYQQALGQGPQFIFQYYREEENGRGNFPPRFSGLQFPNYSSELNVNALELDDSALYLCASSLVQGVGYTFGSGTRLTVV.

V and J are TRBV4-1 and TRBJ1-1; the D is unclear. The CDR3 has 15 residues. Trimming cost V 3 bases and J 10 bases, with 21 bases left between them. Germline V CDR1 and CDR2: MGHRA, YSYEKL. CDR3 amino acids: CASSHPERAMNRAFF. The CDR3 coding sequence is TGCGCCAGCAGCCACCCGGAGCGGGCTATGAACCGAGCTTTCTTT.

This clone turned up a few times. This rearrangement joins TRBV19 to TRBJ1-5, with 7 bases lining up with TRBD1. The CDR3 loop spans 16 amino acids. Trimming cost V 1 base and J 3 bases; bases outside gene matches: 6. CDR1 and CDR2 (germline): LNHDA, SQIVND (reference sequence). The CDR3 nucleotides are TGTGCCAGTAGTATAGCTGACAGGGTTATCAATCAGCCCCAGCATTTT. It is translated as CASSIADRVINQPQHF.

This clone came up once. The chain joins TRBV10-3 to TRBJ1-3; D not certain. Trimming left V 0 bases short and J 4 bases short, with 13 bases between. Germline CDR1 is ENHRY and CDR2 is SYGVKD. There are 16 residues in the CDR3. CDR3 amino acids: CAISESSRLMGNTIYF. In DNA form, the CDR3 reads TGTGCCATCAGTGAGTCGTCCCGCTTGATGGGAAACACCATATATTTT.

This chain links TRBV12-3 or TRBV12-4 with TRBJ2-1; D ambiguous. V was clipped by 4 bases and J by 5 bases, with 3 bases between them. The CDR3 length is 11 residues. The chain's CDR3 is CASSYNNEQFF. DNA of the CDR3: TGTGCCAGCAGTTACAACAATGAGCAGTTCTTC.

V and J are TRBV3-1 (or the pseudogene TRBV3-2) and TRBJ2-1; D is possibly TRBD2 (5 bases). The germline V and J ends were trimmed by 0 bases and 0 bases, with 12 bases remaining between them. Germline V lookup: CDR1 LGHDT, CDR2 YNNKEL (reference sequence). CDR3 length equals 17 residues. CDR3 bases: TGTGCCAGCAGCCAAGATGCGGACTTGAGCTCCTACAATGAGCAGTTCTTC. Its protein product is CASSQDADLSSYNEQFF.

As to this clone: Additional DNA sequences in this sample encode the identical CDR3. The rearrangement joins TRBV6-5 to TRBJ1-2; the D is unclear. The CDR3 runs 13 residues. Trimming cost V 5 bases and J 0 bases, with 7 bases left between them. Per germline, CDR1 MNHEY and CDR2 SVGAGI. The CDR3, as DNA: TGTGCCAGCAGTCCCGGGTCTAACTATGGCTACACCTTC. Translation: CASSPGSNYGYTF.

The chain carries TRBV12-3 or TRBV12-4 and TRBJ1-1, with D uncertain. The CDR3 extends over 13 amino acids. V dropped 0 bases and J dropped 2 bases, with 4 bases sitting between them. CDR3 in DNA: TGTGCCAGCAGTTTAGCTTCCAACACTGAAGCTTTCTTT. Translating it yields CASSLASNTEAFF.

The CDR3 is CASSQTQNTEAFF. The CDR3 region has the DNA TGTGCCAGCAGCCAGACCCAAAACACTGAAGCTTTCTTT. J is TRBJ1-1 and V is TRBV13; D unresolved. CDR1 is PRHDT, CDR2 FYEKMQ, per germline (reference sequence). This CDR3 region has 13 residues. The V end was cut by 5 bases, the J end by 2 bases, with 9 bases between.

V and J are TRBV9 and TRBJ2-4; D is uncertain. Trimming removed 4 bases at V and 5 bases at J, with 13 bases between. Germline values: CDR1 SGDLS, CDR2 YYNGEE. This CDR3 comprises 14 residues. The CDR3: CASSPRAGENIQYF. In nucleotides, the CDR3 is TGTGCCAGCAGCCCCCGTGCCGGCGAAAACATTCAGTACTTC.

The gene calls are TRBV7-2 and TRBJ1-5, with D uncertain. CDR1 is SGHTA and CDR2 is FQGNSA in the germline V gene. V lost 1 base and J lost 0, with 7 bases in between. The CDR3 covers 15 residues. DNA of the CDR3: TGTGCCAGCAGCTTAGTGTGGAATAGCAATCAGCCCCAGCATTTT. This sequence encodes CASSLVWNSNQPQHF.

The chain couples TRBV11-2 to TRBJ2-6; TRBD1 agrees at 10 bases. The CDR3 is 19 residues long. The germline V gene has CDR1 SGHAT and CDR2 FQNNGV. V shed 5 bases and J 0 bases; nucleotides not matched to a gene: 10. CDR3 DNA sequence: TGTGCCAGCAGCCAGGGACAGGGGACCCTTTCCTCTGGGGCCAACGTCCTGACTTTC. Translation gives CASSQGQGTLSSGANVLTF.

The rearrangement joins TRBV19 to TRBJ2-3; weak D call: TRBD2 (6 bases). CDR1 is LNHDA and CDR2 is SQIVND in the germline V gene (reference sequence). V dropped 4 bases and J dropped 1 base, with 9 bases sitting between them. The CDR3 has 14 amino acids. The CDR3 loop reads CASSNGGGTDTQYF. In nucleotides, the CDR3 is TGTGCCAGTAGTAATGGCGGGGGCACAGATACGCAGTATTTT.

The count of this clone is one. The chain recombines TRBV28 with TRBJ2-7; 8 nucleotides agree with TRBD1. Trimming at V came to 3 bases and at J to 2 bases, leaving 3 bases not matched to a gene. The CDR3 contains 14 residues. Germline CDR1 and CDR2: MDHEN and SYDVKM. The CDR3 nucleotides read TGTGCCAGCAGTTTCCAGGACAGGGCCTACGAGCAGTACTTC. Protein sequence: CASSFQDRAYEQYF.

V and J are TRBV5-6 and TRBJ1-2; no firm D call. This CDR3 is built from 15 residues. The V end was cut by 4 bases, the J end by 0 bases, with 13 bases between. Germline CDR1 is SGHDT and CDR2 is YYEEEE. DNA for the CDR3: TGTGCCAGCAGCCCGAGCCCGTTGGCTAACTATGGCTACACCTTC. The encoded protein is CASSPSPLANYGYTF.

The CDR3 sequence is CASTPKWGGWTEAFF. The CDR3 nucleotides are TGTGCCAGTACCCCGAAGTGGGGGGGCTGGACTGAAGCTTTCTTT. The chain is built from TRBV19 and TRBJ1-1, with D tentatively TRBD1 (6 bases). Trimming removed 7 bases at V and 5 bases at J, with 20 bases between. Germline V gene data show CDR1 as LNHDA and CDR2 as SQIVND (reference sequence). The CDR3 has 15 amino acids. Filled out from reference TRBV19 and TRBJ1-1, the complete variable domain reads DGGITQSPKYLFRKEGQNVTLSCEQNLNHDAMYWYRQDPGQGLRLIYYSQIVNDFQKGDIAEGYSVSREKKESFPLTVTSAQKNPTAFYLCASTPKWGGWTEAFFGQGTRLTVV.

The V and J genes are TRBV7-2 and TRBJ1-1; 9 bases agree with TRBD1. The V gene's germline CDR1 is SGHTA and CDR2 FQGNSA. V lost 4 bases to trimming and J lost 7 bases; unmatched junction nucleotides: 7. This CDR3 is 14 amino acids long. DNA for the CDR3: TGTGCCAGCAGCTCGTACAGGGGGCAAGGTGAAGCTTTCTTT. Its protein product is CASSSYRGQGEAFF.

The V call is TRBV15, the J call TRBJ1-1; D not resolved. This CDR3 has 18 amino acids. V dropped 0 bases and J dropped 1 base, with 18 bases sitting between them. Germline V gene data show CDR1 as LNHNV and CDR2 as YYDKDF (reference sequence). CDR3 DNA sequence: TGTGCCACCAGCAGAGAATTGGCTGGTAGCTTCGGGAACACTGAAGCTTTCTTT. Translated, it gives CATSRELAGSFGNTEAFF.

V usage is TRBV28 and J usage is TRBJ1-2, with D perhaps matching TRBD1 (6 bases). Trimming removed 6 bases from V and 8 bases from J, with 16 bases in between. Germline V gene sequence: CDR1 MDHEN, CDR2 SYDVKM. This CDR3 comprises 13 residues. The CDR3 here is CASSPMGHIGYTF. In DNA, the CDR3 is TGTGCCAGCAGCCCGATGGGACATATCGGCTACACCTTC.

CDR3 loop: CASSHYRGEGGYTF. As DNA, the CDR3 is TGCGCCAGCAGCCACTACAGGGGGGAGGGTGGCTACACCTTC. The chain carries TRBV4-1 and TRBJ1-2; 8 bases are a match to TRBD1. Germline assignment: CDR1 MGHRA and CDR2 YSYEKL. V lost 3 bases and J lost 7; bases outside the gene matches: 7. The CDR3 has 14 residues.

The chain couples TRBV15 to TRBJ1-5; D possibly corresponds to TRBD1 (5 bases). The V gene's germline CDR1 is LNHNV and CDR2 YYDKDF (reference sequence). The CDR3 sequence is 15 residues long. V was shortened by 3 bases and J by 7 bases, with 16 bases between the two germline ends. CDR3 coding DNA: TGTGCCACCAGCAGGCATAGGGGTGGGGAACAGCCCCAGCATTTT. Translated, it gives CATSRHRGGEQPQHF.

The V and J genes are TRBV27 and TRBJ1-1; D gene ambiguous. Germline V gene sequence: CDR1 MNHEY, CDR2 SMNVEV (reference sequence). The CDR3 length is 13 residues. Trimming pared 3 bases from V and 1 base from J, leaving 6 bases between. DNA for the CDR3: TGTGCCAGCAGTTTTTGGGGGAACACTGAAGCTTTCTTT. Protein product: CASSFWGNTEAFF.

The CDR3 loop is CASSQEGSETQYF. CDR3 coding DNA: TGTGCCAGCAGCCAAGAGGGGTCGGAGACCCAGTACTTC. J is TRBJ2-5 and V is TRBV3-1 (or the pseudogene TRBV3-2); D is undetermined. Trimming stripped 0 bases from V and 5 bases from J, with 7 bases between. Germline CDR1 is LGHDT and CDR2 is YNNKEL (reference sequence). The CDR3 covers 13 residues.

The chain couples TRBV11-2 to TRBJ1-2, with a tentative D call TRBD1 (5 bases). The CDR3 has 14 amino acids. Trimming left V 1 base short and J 3 bases short, with 9 bases between. Per the germline V gene, CDR1 is SGHAT and CDR2 is FQNNGV. The CDR3 DNA reads as TGTGCCAGCAGCTTAGTGGGGGATGACTATGGCTACACCTTC. Protein product: CASSLVGDDYGYTF.

The gene calls are TRBV29-1 and TRBJ1-2, with D perhaps matching TRBD1 (6 bases). V was pared by 7 bases and J by 8 bases, with 14 bases between. Per the germline V gene, CDR1 is SQVTM and CDR2 is ANQGSEA. The CDR3 loop spans 11 amino acids. DNA of the CDR3: TGCAGCGGGGAACAGGGCACCGGCTACACCTTC. As protein: CSGEQGTGYTF.

V gene TRBV12-3 or TRBV12-4 combines with J gene TRBJ2-3; D unclear. Trimming shortened V by 6 bases and J by 0 bases, and 7 bases separated the two germline ends. The CDR3 is made up of 13 amino acids. CDR3 residues: CASSRPSTDTQYF. The DNA of the CDR3 is TGTGCCAGCAGCCGCCCTAGCACAGATACGCAGTATTTT.

The chain carries TRBV6-5 and TRBJ2-1; D gene unclear. Trimming removed 4 bases from V and 6 bases from J, with 7 bases in between. The CDR3 consists of 12 residues. The V gene's germline CDR1 is MNHEY and CDR2 SVGAGI. CDR3 DNA sequence: TGTGCCAGCAGTTCCCCGGCCAATGAGCAGTTCTTC. It encodes CASSSPANEQFF.

This chain joins TRBV4-1 and TRBJ1-3; D uncertain. The CDR3 sequence is 14 residues long. Trimming took off 4 bases at V and 1 base at J, with 8 bases between the two ends. Germline CDR1 reads MGHRA; CDR2 reads YSYEKL. CDR3 protein: CASSPRLSGNTIYF. The CDR3 DNA is TGCGCCAGCAGCCCCCGACTGTCTGGAAACACCATATATTTT.

The J gene is TRBJ1-1, the V gene TRBV4-1, with D unclear. CDR3 length equals 13 residues. Germline V gene sequence: CDR1 MGHRA, CDR2 YSYEKL. Trimming took off 1 base at V and 3 bases at J, with 6 bases between the two ends. The CDR3 sequence: CASSQGLDTEAFF. DNA of the CDR3: TGCGCCAGCAGCCAAGGACTGGACACTGAAGCTTTCTTT.

The V gene is TRBV11-2, the J gene TRBJ2-5; no reliable D call. This CDR3 has 17 amino acids. The V end was cut by 0 bases, the J end by 2 bases, with 16 bases between. Germline assignment: CDR1 SGHAT and CDR2 FQNNGV. The CDR3 sequence: CASSLEGWVSEQETQYF. The CDR3 nucleotides read TGTGCCAGCAGCTTAGAGGGGTGGGTCAGTGAGCAAGAGACCCAGTACTTC.

V is TRBV5-8 and J is TRBJ2-1; either TRBD1 or TRBD2 may fit D (5 bases each). The V end lost 4 bases, the J end lost 6 bases, and 20 bases lay between the germline ends. The CDR3 spans 16 residues. Germline V gene lookup returns CDR1 SGHTS and CDR2 YDEGEE. CDR3 sequence reads: CASSLSPGFGGNEQFF. The CDR3 DNA sequence: TGTGCCAGCAGCCTCTCCCCAGGGTTCGGAGGCAATGAGCAGTTCTTC.

The rearrangement links TRBV11-2 to TRBJ2-3; maybe TRBD2 (5 bases). The CDR3 is 13 residues long. Germline CDR1 reads SGHAT; CDR2 reads FQNNGV. V was cut by 2 bases and J by 5 bases, with 8 bases left in between. CDR3 nucleotide sequence: TGTGCCAGCAGCTTATGGGCGGGAGATACGCAGTATTTT. Translating gives CASSLWAGDTQYF.